Below are 24 T cell receptor beta chains sequenced from a single sample in a study of T cells in Graves' hyperthyroidism and ophthalmopathy. TCR beta CDR3 regions were amplified from RNA. The HTBI primer set was used in a first-round RT-PCR of the TCR CDR3. Each CDR3 protein is one row after TCRdb ran MiXCR on the multiplex PCR reads. The sample shows approximately 530,000 distinct CDR3 sequences, 16% of them seen only once. Sequencing input: blood. These receptors all come from a woman under 30 with Graves' hyperthyroidism.

The chain uses TRBV28 and TRBJ2-1, with no clear D. The CDR3 runs 16 residues. Trimming took 1 base from V and 7 from J, leaving 17 bases between them. Per germline, CDR1 MDHEN and CDR2 SYDVKM. The CDR3 is CASSLFSTPSENEQFF. CDR3 nucleotide sequence: TGTGCCAGCAGTTTATTTTCTACTCCAAGCGAGAATGAGCAGTTCTTC.

This clonotype has a count of ten or more. This CDR3 reads CSVEVTYEQYF. The DNA for the CDR3 is TGCAGCGTTGAAGTTACCTACGAGCAGTACTTC. The genes are TRBV29-1 and TRBJ2-7; D is undetermined. V was trimmed by 1 base and J by 2 bases, leaving 3 bases between them. The CDR3 is made up of 11 amino acids. Germline V CDR1 and CDR2: SQVTM, ANQGSEA.

This clonotype was observed many times. The V gene is TRBV13, the J gene TRBJ2-7; D may be TRBD2 (6 bases). The V gene lost 8 bases and the J gene lost 6 bases, with 17 bases spanning the gap. The germline V gene encodes CDR1 PRHDT and CDR2 FYEKMQ (reference sequence). CDR3 size: 13 residues. CDR3 in DNA: TGTGCCAGCGGAGGGGTCACGAGTGGCGAGCAGTACTTC. Translating gives CASGGVTSGEQYF.

J is TRBJ2-1 and V is TRBV6-2 or TRBV6-3; 7 nucleotides match TRBD2. With V trimmed by 3 bases and J by 10 bases, 18 bases remained unmatched. Germline CDR1 is MNHEY and CDR2 is SVGEGT. The CDR3 length is 17 residues. The DNA for the CDR3 is TGTGCCAGCAGTTATGGATTAGGACTAGGCCTGCCAGAGGAGCAGTTCTTC. This sequence encodes CASSYGLGLGLPEEQFF.

This clonotype appeared many times. The rearrangement links TRBV20-1 to TRBJ1-2; D not certain. The V gene lost 6 bases and the J gene lost 8 bases, with 13 bases spanning the gap. The CDR3 covers 11 residues. Germline values: CDR1 DFQATT, CDR2 SNEGSKA (reference sequence). This CDR3 is CSANHKLGYTF. The CDR3 region has the DNA TGCAGTGCCAATCACAAGTTGGGCTACACCTTC.

This clonotype occurred many times. The chain joins TRBV5-1 to TRBJ1-1, with a weak D call TRBD1 (5 bases). The CDR3 totals 12 residues. The V gene's germline CDR1 is SGHRS and CDR2 YFSETQ. Trimming removed 4 bases at V and 4 bases at J, with 8 bases between. The CDR3 loop reads CASSGDPTEAFF. CDR3 nucleotide sequence: TGCGCCAGCAGCGGGGACCCCACTGAAGCTTTCTTT.

This clonotype showed up many times. The chain recombines TRBV10-3 with TRBJ2-7; D ambiguous. The germline V gene encodes CDR1 ENHRY and CDR2 SYGVKD. Trimming removed 9 bases from V and 0 bases from J, with 15 bases in between. CDR3 length: 14 amino acids. CDR3 coding DNA: TGTGCCATTAAATCCGACACTTACTCCTACGAGCAGTACTTC. It codes for CAIKSDTYSYEQYF.

This clonotype was detected many times. The chain's CDR3 is CASSLVTGERETQYF. CDR3 coding DNA: TGTGCCAGCAGCTTAGTCACGGGGGAACGAGAGACCCAGTACTTC. The V call is TRBV13, the J call TRBJ2-5; D might be TRBD2 (6 bases). The CDR3 length is 15 residues. Trimming took 1 base from V and 4 from J, leaving 13 bases between them. Germline values: CDR1 PRHDT, CDR2 FYEKMQ (reference sequence).

This clonotype was detected many times. This sequence joins TRBV7-2 and TRBJ1-2; D call uncertain. The CDR3 sequence is 14 residues long. Germline assignment: CDR1 SGHTA and CDR2 FQGNSA. V was cut by 5 bases and J by 5 bases, with 15 bases left in between. The CDR3 bases are TGTGCCAGCAGCCCTAACGGGAATCGGTATGGCTACACCTTC. This codes for CASSPNGNRYGYTF.

This clonotype was detected many times. The chain couples TRBV5-6 to TRBJ2-1; 7 positions agree with TRBD2. V lost 0 bases and J lost 4; bases outside the gene matches: 4. The CDR3 runs 15 residues. Germline-derived CDR1 and CDR2 are SGHDT and YYEEEE. This CDR3 reads CASSLVLAAYNEQFF. CDR3 in DNA: TGTGCCAGCAGCTTGGTCCTAGCGGCGTACAATGAGCAGTTCTTC.

This clonotype has a count of ten or more. The chain has TRBV6-1 and TRBJ2-1, with D possibly TRBD2 on 7 matching bases. The CDR3 is 17 residues long. Trimming removed 6 bases at V and 2 bases at J, with 20 bases between. Germline V CDR1 and CDR2: MNHNS, SASEGT. The DNA for the CDR3 is TGTGCCAGCAGGGAGAAAGGGGGGGGGTCCACCTACAATGAGCAGTTCTTC. Protein sequence: CASREKGGGSTYNEQFF.

A few counts support this clonotype. The chain has TRBV5-1 and TRBJ1-3; TRBD1 agrees at 11 bases. This CDR3 has 16 amino acids. V dropped 2 bases and J dropped 3; count of bases not matched to a gene: 4. The germline CDR1 and CDR2 sequences are SGHRS and YFSETQ. The CDR3 DNA reads as TGCGCCAGCAGCTTACGGACAGGGGGCAATGGAAACACCATATATTTT. Translating it yields CASSLRTGGNGNTIYF.

Ten or more counts support this clonotype. The CDR3 is CASSGEDRDNSPLHF. The CDR3 nucleotides read TGTGCCAGCAGTGGCGAGGACAGGGATAATTCACCCCTCCACTTT. The chain employs TRBV27 and TRBJ1-6; 8 bases align to TRBD1. Germline lookup yields CDR1 MNHEY and CDR2 SMNVEV (reference sequence). The CDR3 is 15 residues long. V shed 5 bases and J 5 bases; nucleotides not matched to a gene: 5.

The chain recombines TRBV5-1 with TRBJ1-3, with a tentative D call TRBD1 (5 bases). The CDR3 is made up of 15 amino acids. V dropped 5 bases and J dropped 1 base, with 13 bases sitting between them. Germline values: CDR1 SGHRS, CDR2 YFSETQ. CDR3 in DNA: TGCGCCAGCAGGTTAACTACAGGTTCTGGAAACACCATATATTTT. It encodes CASRLTTGSGNTIYF. Supplemented by reference TRBV5-1 and TRBJ1-3, the full variable domain reads KAGVTQTPRYLIKTRGQQVTLSCSPISGHRSVSWYQQTPGQGLQFLFEYFSETQRNKGNFPGRFSGRQFSNSRSEMNVSTLELGDSALYLCASRLTTGSGNTIYFGEGSWLTVV.

The chain employs TRBV18 and TRBJ1-3; D is unclear. The CDR3 totals 13 residues. V lost 2 bases, J lost 5 bases, and 7 bases lay in between. From germline, CDR1 is KGHSH and CDR2 LQKENI. The CDR3 sequence: CASSPETRNTIYF. CDR3 in DNA: TGTGCCAGCTCACCAGAGACAAGAAACACCATATATTTT.

This clonotype was seen at least ten times. The V and J genes are TRBV11-2 and TRBJ2-3; 12 bases are shared with TRBD2. J was trimmed by 2 bases and V by 5 bases; bases with no gene match: 5. The CDR3 is 16 amino acids. The germline gives CDR1 SGHAT, CDR2 FQNNGV. The CDR3 loop reads CASSGGLAGYTDTQYF. The CDR3 DNA reads as TGTGCCAGCAGCGGCGGACTAGCGGGGTACACAGATACGCAGTATTTT.

This clonotype was observed at least ten times. The chain carries TRBV5-1 and TRBJ2-4; the D gene could be TRBD1 or TRBD2 (5 bases each). The CDR3 length is 14 residues. Trimming pared 4 bases from V and 1 base from J, leaving 9 bases between. Germline V gives CDR1 SGHRS, CDR2 YFSETQ. Here the CDR3 DNA reads TGCGCCAGCAGCGTCGGGACGGCCAAAAACATTCAGTACTTC. Translating gives CASSVGTAKNIQYF.

There are a few counts of this clonotype. The chain links TRBV20-1 to TRBJ2-7; unclear D gene. This CDR3 contains 15 residues. The ends were cut back, 0 bases at V and 0 bases at J, with 12 bases in the middle. Germline CDR1 DFQATT, CDR2 SNEGSKA (reference sequence). The DNA for the CDR3 is TGCAGTGCTAGAGATCGGGCAGGAGCCTCCTACGAGCAGTACTTC. Translation gives CSARDRAGASYEQYF.

In this sample, this clonotype turned up a few times. This sequence joins TRBV29-1 and TRBJ2-7; D remains ambiguous. The CDR3 consists of 12 residues. Germline CDR1 reads SQVTM; CDR2 reads ANQGSEA. Trimming pared 4 bases from V and 2 bases from J, leaving 9 bases between. The CDR3: CSVGKLPYEQYF. The CDR3 bases are TGCAGCGTTGGCAAATTGCCCTACGAGCAGTACTTC.

The table lists this clonotype with many counts. The genes are TRBV20-1 and TRBJ2-7; 9 bases are a match to TRBD1. The CDR3 is 13 residues long. Per germline, CDR1 DFQATT and CDR2 SNEGSKA (reference sequence). Trimming cost V 6 bases and J 6 bases; bases outside gene matches: 9. The CDR3 here is CSASRDRVFEQYF. Here the CDR3 DNA reads TGCAGTGCCAGCCGGGACAGGGTTTTCGAGCAGTACTTC.

This clonotype was seen only a few times. The chain joins TRBV3-1 to TRBJ2-5; 7 positions agree with TRBD1. Germline assignment: CDR1 LGHDT and CDR2 YNNKEL (reference sequence). Trimming took 2 bases from V and 2 from J; bases not matched to a gene: 2. The CDR3 has 14 residues. CDR3 nucleotides: TGTGCCAGCAGCCAAATGGGACAGCAAGAGACCCAGTACTTC. Translated: CASSQMGQQETQYF.

The chain recombines TRBV24-1 with TRBJ1-2; D unresolved. The CDR3 loop spans 12 amino acids. Trimming cost V 10 bases and J 4 bases, with 12 bases left between them. Germline assignment: CDR1 KGHDR and CDR2 SFDVKD. The CDR3 loop is CATGGGSYGYTF. The CDR3 bases are TGTGCCACGGGAGGTGGATCCTATGGCTACACCTTC.

Concerning this clonotype itself: It may be a read error: a sequence one base away is much more abundant. V gene TRBV6-1 combines with J gene TRBJ2-5; no clear D. In germline, CDR1 is MNHNS, CDR2 SASEGT. The CDR3 contains 15 residues. The CDR3 nucleotides read TGTGCCGGCAGTGAAGCCCATGGGCAGGAAGAGACCCAGTACTTC. Encoded protein: CAGSEAHGQEETQYF.

The sample holds a few counts of this clonotype. A clone one base away is much larger, so this may be a read error. The rearrangement joins TRBV2 to TRBJ2-7, with D perhaps TRBD1 (6 bases). The end of the DNA aligns better with TRBJ2-1, so the J call may be wrong. There are 13 residues in the CDR3. In germline, CDR1 is SNHLY, CDR2 FYNNEI. The CDR3 coding sequence is TGTGCCAGCAGCCCCAGGGGCCCCTACGAGCAGTTCTTC. The encoded protein is CASSPRGPYEQFF.